This T cell receptor beta chain originates from a study of blood T cell repertoires in COVID-19. Sequencing used immunoSEQ multiplex PCR; TCRdb keeps in-frame clones, though not all of them. The sample includes under 200,000 clones, 70% to 90% of them seen just once. The germline CDR1 and CDR2 sequences are SEHNR and FQNEAQ (reference sequence). This CDR3 region has 14 residues. J was trimmed by 7 bases and V by 5 bases; bases with no gene match: 3. The chain recombines TRBV7-9 with TRBJ2-5; 14 nucleotides match TRBD2. Sample: PBMCs or T cells enriched from blood (not recorded which). The clonotype was recovered from a woman in her late teens or twenties who had recovered from COVID-19. DNA of the CDR3: TGTGCCAGCAGCCCGGGGACTAGCGGGGGGACCCAGTACTTC. Its protein is CASSPGTSGGTQYF.